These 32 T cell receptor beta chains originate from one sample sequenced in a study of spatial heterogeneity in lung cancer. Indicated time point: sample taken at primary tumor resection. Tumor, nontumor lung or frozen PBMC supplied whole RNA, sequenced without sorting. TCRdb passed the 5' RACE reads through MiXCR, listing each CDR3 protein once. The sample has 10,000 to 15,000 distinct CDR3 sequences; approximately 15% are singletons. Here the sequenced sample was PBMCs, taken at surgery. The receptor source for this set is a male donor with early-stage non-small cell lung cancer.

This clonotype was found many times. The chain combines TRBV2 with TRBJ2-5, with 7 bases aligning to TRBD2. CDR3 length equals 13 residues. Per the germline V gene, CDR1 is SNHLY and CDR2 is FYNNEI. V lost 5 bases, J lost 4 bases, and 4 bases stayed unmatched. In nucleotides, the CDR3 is TGTGCCAGCAGTTGGACGGGGGGAGAGACCCAGTACTTC. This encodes CASSWTGGETQYF.

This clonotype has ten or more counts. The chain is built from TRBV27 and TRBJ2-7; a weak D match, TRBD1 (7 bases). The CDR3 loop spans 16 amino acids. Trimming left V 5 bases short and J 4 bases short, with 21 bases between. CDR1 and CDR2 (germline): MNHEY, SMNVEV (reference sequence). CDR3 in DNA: TGTGCCAGCAGTCGATCTCAGGGGGACTGGGCGTACGAGCAGTACTTC. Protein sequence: CASSRSQGDWAYEQYF.

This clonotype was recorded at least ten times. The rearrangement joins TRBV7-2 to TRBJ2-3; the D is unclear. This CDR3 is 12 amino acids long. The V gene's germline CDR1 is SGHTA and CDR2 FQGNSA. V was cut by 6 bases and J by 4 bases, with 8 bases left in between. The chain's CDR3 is CASSISSDTQYF. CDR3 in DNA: TGTGCCAGCAGTATTAGCTCAGATACGCAGTATTTT.

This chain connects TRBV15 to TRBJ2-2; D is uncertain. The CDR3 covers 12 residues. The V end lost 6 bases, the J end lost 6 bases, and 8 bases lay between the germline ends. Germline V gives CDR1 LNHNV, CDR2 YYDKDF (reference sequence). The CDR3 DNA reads TGTGCCACCAGATCTCCGTCCGGGGAGCTGTTTTTT. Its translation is CATRSPSGELFF.

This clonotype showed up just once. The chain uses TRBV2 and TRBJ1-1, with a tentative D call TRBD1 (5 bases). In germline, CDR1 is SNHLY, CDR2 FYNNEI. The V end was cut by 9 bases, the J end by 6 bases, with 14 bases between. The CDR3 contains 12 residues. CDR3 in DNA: TGTGCCAGTAAGGAGTCAGGGCCTGAAGCTTTCTTT. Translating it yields CASKESGPEAFF.

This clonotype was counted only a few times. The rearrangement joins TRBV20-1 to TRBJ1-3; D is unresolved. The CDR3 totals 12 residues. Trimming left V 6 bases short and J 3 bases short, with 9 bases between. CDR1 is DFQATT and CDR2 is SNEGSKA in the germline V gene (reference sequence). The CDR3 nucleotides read TGCAGTGCCCCGACGGTTGGAAACACCATATATTTT. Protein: CSAPTVGNTIYF.

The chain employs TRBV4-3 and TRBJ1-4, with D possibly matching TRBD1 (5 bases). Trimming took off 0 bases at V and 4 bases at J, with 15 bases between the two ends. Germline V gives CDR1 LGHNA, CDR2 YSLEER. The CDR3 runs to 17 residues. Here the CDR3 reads CASSQDVRDGYNEKLFF. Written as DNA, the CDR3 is TGCGCCAGCAGCCAAGATGTTCGGGACGGATATAATGAAAAACTGTTTTTT.

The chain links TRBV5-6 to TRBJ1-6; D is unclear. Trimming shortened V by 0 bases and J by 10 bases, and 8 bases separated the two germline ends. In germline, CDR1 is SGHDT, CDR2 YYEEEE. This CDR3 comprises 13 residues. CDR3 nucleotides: TGTGCCAGCAGCTTGGGCCTATTGTCACCCCTCCACTTT. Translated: CASSLGLLSPLHF.

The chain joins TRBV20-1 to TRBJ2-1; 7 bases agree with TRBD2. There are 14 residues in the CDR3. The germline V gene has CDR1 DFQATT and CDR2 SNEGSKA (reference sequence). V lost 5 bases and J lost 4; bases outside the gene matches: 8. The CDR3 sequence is CSAQGLVAYNEQFF. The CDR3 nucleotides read TGCAGTGCTCAAGGACTAGTGGCGTACAATGAGCAGTTCTTC.

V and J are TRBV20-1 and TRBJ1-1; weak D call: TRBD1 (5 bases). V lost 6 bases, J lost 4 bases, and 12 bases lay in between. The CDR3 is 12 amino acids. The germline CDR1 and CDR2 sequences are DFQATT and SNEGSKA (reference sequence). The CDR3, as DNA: TGCAGTGCGTCTCAGGGTTCCACTGAAGCTTTCTTT. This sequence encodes CSASQGSTEAFF.

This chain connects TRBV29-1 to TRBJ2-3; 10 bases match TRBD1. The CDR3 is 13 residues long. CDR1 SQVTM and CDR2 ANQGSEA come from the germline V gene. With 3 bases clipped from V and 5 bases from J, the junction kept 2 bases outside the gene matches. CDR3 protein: CSVDGTGVDTQYF. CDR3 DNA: TGCAGCGTTGACGGGACAGGGGTAGATACGCAGTATTTT.

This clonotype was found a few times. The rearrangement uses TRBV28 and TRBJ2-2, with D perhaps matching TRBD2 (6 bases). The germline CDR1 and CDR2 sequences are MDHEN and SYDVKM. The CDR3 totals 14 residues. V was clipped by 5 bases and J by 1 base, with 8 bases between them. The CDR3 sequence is CASSGDWNTGELFF. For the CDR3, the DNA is TGTGCCAGCAGTGGGGACTGGAACACCGGGGAGCTGTTTTTT.

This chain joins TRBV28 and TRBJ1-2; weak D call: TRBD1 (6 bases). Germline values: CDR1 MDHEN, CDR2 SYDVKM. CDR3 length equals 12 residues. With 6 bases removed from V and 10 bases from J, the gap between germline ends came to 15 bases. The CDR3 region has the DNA TGTGCCAGCAGCCTACAGGGCGATGACTACACCTTC. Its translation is CASSLQGDDYTF.

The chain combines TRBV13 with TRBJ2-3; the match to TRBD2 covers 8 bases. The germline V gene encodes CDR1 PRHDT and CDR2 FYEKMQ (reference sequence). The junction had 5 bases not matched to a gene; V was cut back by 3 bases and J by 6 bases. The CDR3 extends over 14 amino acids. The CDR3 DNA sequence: TGTGCCAGCAGCTTGGCGGGGGGCGGCGATACGCAGTATTTT. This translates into CASSLAGGGDTQYF.

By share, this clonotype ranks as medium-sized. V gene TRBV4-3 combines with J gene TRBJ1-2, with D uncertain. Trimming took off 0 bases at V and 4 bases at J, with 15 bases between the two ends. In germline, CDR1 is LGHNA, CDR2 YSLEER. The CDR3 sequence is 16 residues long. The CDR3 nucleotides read TGCGCCAGCAGCCAAGATTTCGACGGCGCAATCTATGGCTACACCTTC. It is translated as CASSQDFDGAIYGYTF.

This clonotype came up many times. CDR3: CASTSPEVASTDTQYF. In DNA, the CDR3 is TGTGCCAGCACCTCCCCTGAGGTTGCTAGCACAGATACGCAGTATTTT. The chain carries TRBV5-4 and TRBJ2-3; D is ambiguous. Germline lookup yields CDR1 SGHNT and CDR2 YYREEE (reference sequence). The CDR3 runs 16 residues. Trimming took 6 bases from V and 0 from J, leaving 17 bases between them.

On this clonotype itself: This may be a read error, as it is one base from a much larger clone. CDR3 loop: CASSECKQYF. CDR3 in DNA: TGTGCCAGCAGTGAGTGCAAGCAGTACTTC. The chain employs TRBV6-4 and TRBJ2-7; no firm D call. The germline gives CDR1 MRHNA, CDR2 SNTAGT. The CDR3 sequence is 10 residues long. V was shortened by 3 bases and J by 8 bases, with 5 bases between the two germline ends.

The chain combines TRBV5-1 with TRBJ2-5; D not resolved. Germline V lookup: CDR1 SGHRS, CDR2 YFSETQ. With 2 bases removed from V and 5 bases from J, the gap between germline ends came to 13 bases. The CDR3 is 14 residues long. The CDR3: CASSLLGSRETQYF. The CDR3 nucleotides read TGCGCCAGCAGCTTATTAGGCTCTCGGGAGACCCAGTACTTC.

The CDR3 loop is CSARDPAGAQETQYF. CDR3 nucleotide sequence: TGCAGTGCTAGAGATCCAGCGGGGGCCCAAGAGACCCAGTACTTC. V usage is TRBV20-1 and J usage is TRBJ2-5; the match to TRBD2 covers 8 bases. V lost 0 bases, J lost 1 base, and 4 bases stayed unmatched. Germline V gene data show CDR1 as DFQATT and CDR2 as SNEGSKA (reference sequence). The CDR3 sequence is 15 residues long.

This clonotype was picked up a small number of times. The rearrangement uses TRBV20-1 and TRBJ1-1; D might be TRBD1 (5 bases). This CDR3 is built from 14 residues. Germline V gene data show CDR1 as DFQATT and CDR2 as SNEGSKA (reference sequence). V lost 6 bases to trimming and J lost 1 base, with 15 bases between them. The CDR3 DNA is TGCAGTGCCCGGGGGGGGGTCCCGAACACTGAAGCTTTCTTT. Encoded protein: CSARGGVPNTEAFF.

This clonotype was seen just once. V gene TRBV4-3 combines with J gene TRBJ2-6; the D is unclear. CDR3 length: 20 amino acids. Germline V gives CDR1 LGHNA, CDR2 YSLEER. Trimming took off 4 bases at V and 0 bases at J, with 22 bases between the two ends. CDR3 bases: TGCGCCAGCAGCCCTTTTTCGGGCCAGCTTGATTCCTCTGGGGCCAACGTCCTGACTTTC. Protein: CASSPFSGQLDSSGANVLTF.

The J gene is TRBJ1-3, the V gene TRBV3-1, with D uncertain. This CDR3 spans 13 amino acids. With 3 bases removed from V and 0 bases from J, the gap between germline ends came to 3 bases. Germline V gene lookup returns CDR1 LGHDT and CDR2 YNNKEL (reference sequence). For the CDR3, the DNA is TGTGCCAGCAGCCAGGACTCTGGAAACACCATATATTTT. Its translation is CASSQDSGNTIYF.

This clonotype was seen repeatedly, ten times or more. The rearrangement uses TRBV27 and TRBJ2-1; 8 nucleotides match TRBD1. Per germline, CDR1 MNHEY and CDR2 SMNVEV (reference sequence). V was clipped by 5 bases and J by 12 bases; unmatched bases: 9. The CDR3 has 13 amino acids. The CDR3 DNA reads TGTGCCAGCAGTCCAACAACAGGGGGACGGCAGTTCTTC. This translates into CASSPTTGGRQFF.

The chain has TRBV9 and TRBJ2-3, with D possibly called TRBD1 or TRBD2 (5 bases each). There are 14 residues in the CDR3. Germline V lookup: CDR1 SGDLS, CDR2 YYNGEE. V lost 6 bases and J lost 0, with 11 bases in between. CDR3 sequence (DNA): TGTGCCAGCAAAGGGACGGGTAGCACAGATACGCAGTATTTT. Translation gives CASKGTGSTDTQYF.

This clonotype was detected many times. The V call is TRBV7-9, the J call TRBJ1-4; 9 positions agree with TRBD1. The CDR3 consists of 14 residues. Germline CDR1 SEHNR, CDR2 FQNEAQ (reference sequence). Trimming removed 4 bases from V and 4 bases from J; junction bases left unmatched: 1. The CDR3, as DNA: TGTGCCAGCAGCTGGACAGGGGATAATGAAAAACTGTTTTTT. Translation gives CASSWTGDNEKLFF.

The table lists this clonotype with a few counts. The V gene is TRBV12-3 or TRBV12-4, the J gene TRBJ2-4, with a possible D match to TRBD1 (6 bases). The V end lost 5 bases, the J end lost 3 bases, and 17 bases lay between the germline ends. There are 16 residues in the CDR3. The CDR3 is CASSKQGLRDKNIQYF. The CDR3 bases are TGTGCCAGCAGTAAACAGGGTTTACGCGACAAAAACATTCAGTACTTC.

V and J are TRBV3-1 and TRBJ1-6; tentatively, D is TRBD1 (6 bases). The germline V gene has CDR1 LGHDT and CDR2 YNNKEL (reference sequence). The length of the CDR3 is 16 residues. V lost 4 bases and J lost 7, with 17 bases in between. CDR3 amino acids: CASSRRREGGNSPLHF. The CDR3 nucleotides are TGTGCCAGCAGCCGACGACGAGAAGGGGGGAATTCACCCCTCCACTTT. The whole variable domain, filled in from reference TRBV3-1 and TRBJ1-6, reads DTAVSQTPKYLVTQMGNDKSIKCEQNLGHDTMYWYKQDSKKFLKIMFSYNNKELIINETVPNRFSPKSPDKAHLNLHINSLELGDSAVYFCASSRRREGGNSPLHFGNGTRLTVT.

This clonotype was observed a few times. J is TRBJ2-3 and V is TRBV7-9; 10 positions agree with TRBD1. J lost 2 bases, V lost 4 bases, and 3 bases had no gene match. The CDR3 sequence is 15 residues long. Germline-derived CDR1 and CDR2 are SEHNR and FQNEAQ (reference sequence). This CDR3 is CASSSTGGNTDTQYF. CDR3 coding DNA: TGTGCCAGCAGCTCGACAGGGGGCAACACAGATACGCAGTATTTT. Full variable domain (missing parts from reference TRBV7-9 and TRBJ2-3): DTGVSQNPRHKITKRGQNVTFRCDPISEHNRLYWYRQTLGQGPEFLTYFQNEAQLEKSRLLSDRFSAERPKGSFSTLEIQRTEQGDSAMYLCASSSTGGNTDTQYFGPGTRLTVL.

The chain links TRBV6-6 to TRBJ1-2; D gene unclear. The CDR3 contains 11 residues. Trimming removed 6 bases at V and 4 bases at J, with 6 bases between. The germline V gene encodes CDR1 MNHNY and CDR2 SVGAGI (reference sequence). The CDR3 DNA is TGTGCCAGCAGGGTTGGCTATGGCTACACCTTC. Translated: CASRVGYGYTF.

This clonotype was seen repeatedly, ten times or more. CDR3 in amino acids: CSVEDRNTEAFF. In DNA, the CDR3 is TGCAGCGTTGAAGACAGGAACACTGAAGCTTTCTTT. J is TRBJ1-1 and V is TRBV29-1; D gene uncertain. Germline V gives CDR1 SQVTM, CDR2 ANQGSEA. V was cut by 0 bases and J by 1 base, with 3 bases left in between. The CDR3 length is 12 residues.

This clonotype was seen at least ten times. The chain's CDR3 is CASSQSGRGYEQYF. CDR3 nucleotides: TGTGCCAGCAGCCAATCGGGTAGGGGCTACGAGCAGTACTTC. The J gene is TRBJ2-7, the V gene TRBV16, with D maybe TRBD1 (5 bases). In germline, CDR1 is KGHSY, CDR2 FQNENV. Trimming took off 0 bases at V and 3 bases at J, with 9 bases between the two ends. This CDR3 spans 14 amino acids. Full variable domain (missing parts from reference TRBV16 and TRBJ2-7): GEEVAQTPKHLVRGEGQKAKLYCAPIKGHSYVFWYQQVLKNEFKFLISFQNENVFDETGMPKERFSAKCLPNSPCSLEIQATKLEDSAVYFCASSQSGRGYEQYFGPGTRLTVT.

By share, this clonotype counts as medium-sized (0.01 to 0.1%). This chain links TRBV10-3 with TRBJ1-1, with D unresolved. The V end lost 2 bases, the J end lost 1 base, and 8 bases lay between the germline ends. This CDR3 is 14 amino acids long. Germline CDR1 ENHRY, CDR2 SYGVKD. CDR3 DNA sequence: TGTGCCATCAGTGAGGCAGGTAGGAACACTGAAGCTTTCTTT. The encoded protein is CAISEAGRNTEAFF.